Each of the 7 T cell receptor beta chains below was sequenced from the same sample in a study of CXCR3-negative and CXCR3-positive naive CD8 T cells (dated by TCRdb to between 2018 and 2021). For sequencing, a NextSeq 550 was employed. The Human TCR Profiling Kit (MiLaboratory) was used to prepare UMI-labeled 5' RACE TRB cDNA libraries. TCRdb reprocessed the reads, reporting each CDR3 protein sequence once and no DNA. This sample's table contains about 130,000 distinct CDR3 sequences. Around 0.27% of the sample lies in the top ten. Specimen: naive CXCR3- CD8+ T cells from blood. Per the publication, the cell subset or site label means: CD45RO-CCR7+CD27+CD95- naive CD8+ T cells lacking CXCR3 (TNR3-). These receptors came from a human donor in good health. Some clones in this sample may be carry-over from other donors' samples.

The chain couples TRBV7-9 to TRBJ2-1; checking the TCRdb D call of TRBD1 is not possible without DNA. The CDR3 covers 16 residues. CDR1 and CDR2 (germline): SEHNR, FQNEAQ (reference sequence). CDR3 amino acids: CASSPPGQASYNEQFF.

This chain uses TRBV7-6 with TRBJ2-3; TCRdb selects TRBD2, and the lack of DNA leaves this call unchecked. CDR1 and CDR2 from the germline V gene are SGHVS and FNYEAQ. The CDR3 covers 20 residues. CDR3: CASSFPGLAGALVDTDTQYF.

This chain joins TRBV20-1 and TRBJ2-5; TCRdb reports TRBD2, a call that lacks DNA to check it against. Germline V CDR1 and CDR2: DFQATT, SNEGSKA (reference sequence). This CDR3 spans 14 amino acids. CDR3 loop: CSASIKQRGETQYF.

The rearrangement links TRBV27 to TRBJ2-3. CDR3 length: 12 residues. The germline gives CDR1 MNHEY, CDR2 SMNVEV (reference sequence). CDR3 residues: CASSLYQDTQYF.

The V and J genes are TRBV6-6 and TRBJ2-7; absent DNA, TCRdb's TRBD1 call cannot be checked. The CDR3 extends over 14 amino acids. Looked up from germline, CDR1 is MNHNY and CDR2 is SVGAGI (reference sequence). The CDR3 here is CASSPRDRVDEQYF.

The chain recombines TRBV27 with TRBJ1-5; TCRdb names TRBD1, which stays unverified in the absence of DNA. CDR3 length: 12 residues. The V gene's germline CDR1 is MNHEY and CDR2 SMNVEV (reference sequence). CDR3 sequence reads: CASSLRGQPQHF.

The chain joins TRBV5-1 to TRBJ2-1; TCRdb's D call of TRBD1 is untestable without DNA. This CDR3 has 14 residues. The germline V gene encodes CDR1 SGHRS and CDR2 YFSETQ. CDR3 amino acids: CASSLGDRVQEQFF.